The rows below give T cell receptor beta chains drawn from one sample of a study of blood T cell repertoires in COVID-19. Using immunoSEQ multiplex PCR, the repertoire was profiled, and TCRdb retains in-frame clones only, with some absent. The data show approximately 50,000 clones, with about 85% seen just once and roughly 10% held by the top ten. The material sequenced was peripheral blood. These receptors all come from a human donor in a cohort sampled during active COVID-19. Both conserved end residues are part of each CDR3. Each record gives: clone size, CDR3 length, J gene, V gene, D gene, CDR3 DNA, CDR3 protein. D genes are given only for firm matches. Clone size is stated in some rows and not others, as once, few, many or a class when expanded.

size: few
length: 14
J: TRBJ1-1
V: TRBV5-1
D: .
DNA: TGCGCCAGCAGCTTGGTACCGGAGAATACTGAAGCTTTCTTT
CDR3: CASSLVPENTEAFF

size: .
length: 18
J: TRBJ2-7
V: TRBV4-3
D: TRBD1
DNA: TGCGCCAGCAGCCAAGGGGTCGCGGGACAGGCCTTCACTTACGAGCAGTACTTC
CDR3: CASSQGVAGQAFTYEQYF

size: .
length: 14
J: TRBJ2-3
V: TRBV29-1
D: TRBD2
DNA: TGCAGCGTTCGGTCTAGCGGCTTTTCACTTACGCAGTATTTT
CDR3: CSVRSSGFSLTQYF

size: .
length: 14
J: TRBJ1-5
V: TRBV28
D: .
DNA: TGTGCCACCTTTGTCTCGGCGGGCAATCAGCCCCAGCATTTT
CDR3: CATFVSAGNQPQHF

size: .
length: 18
J: TRBJ1-5
V: TRBV4-1
D: .
DNA: TGCGCCAGCAGCCAAGACGGGGGTGGAGGGGCTGGTGATCAGCCCCAGCATTTT
CDR3: CASSQDGGGGAGDQPQHF

size: .
length: 16
J: TRBJ2-5
V: TRBV18
D: .
DNA: TGTGCCAGCTCACCAAGTGTCACGGCACCGGGAGAGACCCAGTACTTC
CDR3: CASSPSVTAPGETQYF

size: .
length: 13
J: TRBJ1-4
V: TRBV30
D: .
DNA: TGTGCCTGGAGCTGGAGATCGAATGAAAAACTGTTTTTT
CDR3: CAWSWRSNEKLFF

size: .
length: 15
J: TRBJ1-2
V: TRBV9
D: TRBD1
DNA: TGTGCCAGCAGCCCCCGGACAGGGACCTTTTTTGGCTACACCTTC
CDR3: CASSPRTGTFFGYTF

size: .
length: 15
J: TRBJ2-1
V: TRBV5-1
D: .
DNA: TGCGCCAGCAGCTTGGTGGGAGTGGTGGGGAATGAGCAGTTCTTC
CDR3: CASSLVGVVGNEQFF

size: .
length: 14
J: TRBJ1-1
V: TRBV5-1
D: TRBD1
DNA: TGCGCCAGCAGCTCGGACAGGGGTAACACTGAAGCTTTCTTT
CDR3: CASSSDRGNTEAFF

size: few
length: 14
J: TRBJ2-7
V: TRBV28
D: TRBD1
DNA: TGTGCCAGCAGGTTGACAGGGGCTTACTACGAGCAGTACTTC
CDR3: CASRLTGAYYEQYF

size: .
length: 14
J: TRBJ2-7
V: TRBV10-3
D: TRBD2
DNA: TGTGCCATCAGTCCGGGACTAGCGGGTTACGAGCAGTACTTC
CDR3: CAISPGLAGYEQYF

size: .
length: 15
J: TRBJ2-1
V: TRBV23-1
D: TRBD2
DNA: TGCGCCAGCAGTCAAGGAAGCCTAGCGGGGAATGAGCAGTTCTTC
CDR3: CASSQGSLAGNEQFF

size: .
length: 16
J: TRBJ2-1
V: TRBV15
D: TRBD1
DNA: TGTGCCACCAGCAGAGGCGGGACAGGGCGGCGGAATGAGCAGTTCTTC
CDR3: CATSRGGTGRRNEQFF

size: .
length: 13
J: TRBJ2-7
V: TRBV27
D: .
DNA: TGTGCCAGCAGCTCAATTACAGGGATCGAGCAGTACTTC
CDR3: CASSSITGIEQYF

size: .
length: 15
J: TRBJ2-7
V: TRBV6-5
D: .
DNA: TGTGCCAGCAGTTACGGGGGCGGGTCGATCTTCGAGCAGTACTTC
CDR3: CASSYGGGSIFEQYF

size: .
length: 15
J: TRBJ2-6
V: TRBV9
D: .
DNA: TGTGCCAGCAGCGTAGGAGGTTCTGGGGCCAACGTCCTGACTTTC
CDR3: CASSVGGSGANVLTF

size: .
length: 13
J: TRBJ2-7
V: TRBV7-9
D: .
DNA: TGTGCCAGCAGTTCAGACAAGTCCTACGAGCAGTACTTC
CDR3: CASSSDKSYEQYF

size: .
length: 15
J: TRBJ2-1
V: TRBV7-9
D: TRBD2
DNA: TGTGCCAGCAGCCCTGTATCCACGGGAGGGGCTAGTACGTTCTTC
CDR3: CASSPVSTGGASTFF

size: .
length: 15
J: TRBJ2-1
V: TRBV6-1
D: TRBD2
DNA: TGTGCCAGCAGTGAAGGACTAGCGGGTTACAATGAGCAGTTCTTC
CDR3: CASSEGLAGYNEQFF

size: .
length: 15
J: TRBJ2-1
V: TRBV4-2
D: .
DNA: TGTGCCAGCAGCCAAGATCTGGGAGCCTACAATGAGCAGTTCTTC
CDR3: CASSQDLGAYNEQFF

size: .
length: 17
J: TRBJ2-2
V: TRBV7-9
D: TRBD2
DNA: TGTGCCAGCAGCAGTTCCGGACTAGCGAAGAACACCGGGGAGCTGTTTTTT
CDR3: CASSSSGLAKNTGELFF

size: .
length: 18
J: TRBJ1-4
V: TRBV5-3
D: .
DNA: TGTGCCAGAAGCCGAGACAGGCGACTCCTAGAAACTAATGAAAAACTGTTTTTT
CDR3: CARSRDRRLLETNEKLFF

size: once
length: 16
J: TRBJ2-1
V: TRBV6-5
D: .
DNA: TGTGCCAGCAGTTACGGTTGGAGAGGGAGAAGCAATGAGCAGTTCTTC
CDR3: CASSYGWRGRSNEQFF

size: .
length: 14
J: TRBJ2-7
V: TRBV10-1
D: TRBD2
DNA: TGCGCCAGCAGTGAGGGCGGGAGCCCTCGCGAGCAGTACTTC
CDR3: CASSEGGSPREQYF

size: .
length: 14
J: TRBJ1-3
V: TRBV9
D: .
DNA: TGTGCCAGCAGCGACCAGGGCGGCGGAAACACCATATATTTT
CDR3: CASSDQGGGNTIYF

size: .
length: 15
J: TRBJ2-1
V: TRBV24-1
D: .
DNA: TGTGCCACCAGTGACCTTCGACGGGTCGGGAATGAGCAGTTCTTC
CDR3: CATSDLRRVGNEQFF

size: .
length: 16
J: TRBJ1-6
V: TRBV18
D: TRBD1
DNA: TGTGCCAGCTCACCATGGACAGGGGCAGATAATTCACCCCTCCACTTT
CDR3: CASSPWTGADNSPLHF

size: once
length: 15
J: TRBJ2-1
V: TRBV11-3
D: .
DNA: TGTGCCAGCAGCTCCTCAAGCGGCAATTACAATGAGCAGTTCTTC
CDR3: CASSSSSGNYNEQFF

size: .
length: 19
J: TRBJ2-1
V: TRBV28
D: TRBD2
DNA: TGTGCCAGCATTCCTAGCGGGAGTTCCTCTTTCAGCTCCTACAATGAGCAGTTCTTC
CDR3: CASIPSGSSSFSSYNEQFF

size: .
length: 15
J: TRBJ1-5
V: TRBV5-1
D: TRBD1
DNA: TGCGCCAGCAGCAAGACAGGGGGTAACAATCAGCCCCAGCATTTT
CDR3: CASSKTGGNNQPQHF

size: .
length: 16
J: TRBJ2-1
V: TRBV9
D: TRBD2
DNA: TGTGCCAGCAGCCCCCCGGGACTAGCGGGGTCGCGTGAGCAGTTCTTC
CDR3: CASSPPGLAGSREQFF

size: .
length: 14
J: TRBJ1-2
V: TRBV4-1
D: TRBD1
DNA: TGCGCCAGCAGCCCGGGACAGGGGAACTATGGCTACACCTTC
CDR3: CASSPGQGNYGYTF

size: .
length: 15
J: TRBJ1-6
V: TRBV30
D: .
DNA: TGTGCCTTACGTCGACAGGCCAGTCAAAATTCACCCCTCCACTTT
CDR3: CALRRQASQNSPLHF

size: .
length: 13
J: TRBJ1-4
V: TRBV2
D: .
DNA: TGTGCCAGCAGTGACCAGGGATATGAAAAACTGTTTTTT
CDR3: CASSDQGYEKLFF

size: .
length: 13
J: TRBJ1-1
V: TRBV10-1
D: .
DNA: TGCGCCAGCGGAACGGGTAGCGGCACTGAAGCTTTCTTT
CDR3: CASGTGSGTEAFF

size: .
length: 12
J: TRBJ1-6
V: TRBV5-6
D: .
DNA: TGTGCCAGCAGCTCCAATAATTCACCCCTCCACTTT
CDR3: CASSSNNSPLHF

size: .
length: 11
J: TRBJ2-7
V: TRBV23-1
D: TRBD2
DNA: TGCGCCAGGACTAGCGTTTACGAGCAGTACTTC
CDR3: CARTSVYEQYF

size: .
length: 15
J: TRBJ2-7
V: TRBV4-3
D: .
DNA: TGCGCCAGCAGCCAGATCCGGGACTCTTACTACGAGCAGTACTTC
CDR3: CASSQIRDSYYEQYF

size: .
length: 16
J: TRBJ2-6
V: TRBV10-3
D: .
DNA: TGTGCCATTACCCCGGTTCTCGGGTCTGGGGCCAACGTCCTGACTTTC
CDR3: CAITPVLGSGANVLTF

size: .
length: 16
J: TRBJ2-1
V: TRBV30
D: TRBD2
DNA: TGTGCCTGGAGTGTAGGATTAGCGGGAGGTGTCGATGAGCAGTTCTTC
CDR3: CAWSVGLAGGVDEQFF